This entry lists 29 T cell receptor beta chains sequenced from one sample in a study of early T cells in non-severe SARS-CoV-2 infection. TCRdb reprocessed the 5' RACE reads with MiXCR, giving one entry per CDR3 protein. The repertoire consists of tens of thousands of distinct CDR3 sequences, with around 9.3% occurring once and the leading ten covering 17%. Sequenced sample: whole blood. The receptors stem from an adult who was a healthcare worker with PCR-confirmed SARS-CoV-2 infection or an uninfected control (not recorded which).

The table lists this clonotype with many counts. This chain uses TRBV28 with TRBJ1-4, with a tentative D call TRBD1 (5 bases). The CDR3 totals 13 residues. V lost 7 bases to trimming and J lost 8 bases, with 14 bases between them. Germline CDR1 reads MDHEN; CDR2 reads SYDVKM. The CDR3 region is CASKRDVGEKLFF. The DNA of the CDR3 is TGTGCCAGCAAGAGGGACGTCGGCGAAAAACTGTTTTTT.

This clonotype was recorded a few times. The chain joins TRBV10-3 to TRBJ2-3; D is perhaps TRBD1 or TRBD2 (6 bases each). Per the germline V gene, CDR1 is ENHRY and CDR2 is SYGVKD. The CDR3 contains 16 residues. Trimming took off 10 bases at V and 3 bases at J, with 23 bases between the two ends. The CDR3 sequence is CASLNVRGEGTDTQYF. The CDR3 DNA reads as TGTGCCAGCCTGAATGTTAGGGGGGAAGGAACAGATACGCAGTATTTT.

This clonotype has only a few counts. The chain recombines TRBV4-1 with TRBJ2-5; D gene uncertain. The CDR3 is made up of 16 amino acids. V shed 0 bases and J shed 2 bases, with 13 bases lying between them. CDR1 and CDR2 (germline): MGHRA, YSYEKL. For the CDR3, the DNA is TGCGCCAGCAGCCAAGATTCGTTTGGTATTCAAGAGACCCAGTACTTC. Its translation is CASSQDSFGIQETQYF.

This clonotype is classed as medium-sized. V gene TRBV29-1 combines with J gene TRBJ2-3; D is possibly TRBD2 (6 bases). CDR3 length: 13 amino acids. The V gene's germline CDR1 is SQVTM and CDR2 ANQGSEA. V was trimmed by 4 bases and J by 4 bases, leaving 12 bases between them. DNA of the CDR3: TGCAGCGTTGTCGGGGGAGTCTCAGATACGCAGTATTTT. Translation: CSVVGGVSDTQYF.

This clonotype appeared a few times. The chain employs TRBV5-1 and TRBJ2-3; D is undetermined. Germline V lookup: CDR1 SGHRS, CDR2 YFSETQ. V lost 0 bases and J 4 bases, leaving 6 bases between the germline ends. The CDR3 is made up of 13 amino acids. The CDR3 loop reads CASSLEIADTQYF. DNA for the CDR3: TGCGCCAGCAGCTTGGAAATAGCAGATACGCAGTATTTT.

V is TRBV12-3 or TRBV12-4 and J is TRBJ2-1, with a tentative D call TRBD1 (6 bases). The CDR3 extends over 12 amino acids. V was cut by 6 bases and J by 8 bases, with 11 bases left in between. The CDR3 region has the DNA TGTGCCAGCAGAACAGGGTACGATGAGCAGTTCTTC. It specifies CASRTGYDEQFF.

The rearrangement links TRBV7-2 to TRBJ1-4; D remains ambiguous. V lost 1 base to trimming and J lost 0 bases, with 6 bases between them. Per germline, CDR1 SGHTA and CDR2 FQGNSA. CDR3 size: 15 residues. The CDR3 loop reads CASSLVGSTNEKLFF. CDR3 bases: TGTGCCAGCAGCTTAGTAGGATCAACTAATGAAAAACTGTTTTTT.

The J gene is TRBJ2-7, the V gene TRBV2; 7 bases are shared with TRBD2. Germline V CDR1 and CDR2: SNHLY, FYNNEI. This CDR3 has 16 amino acids. Unmatched junction bases numbered 7, after V lost 0 bases and J lost 2 bases. The CDR3, as DNA: TGTGCCAGCAGTGAAGCGCGGGGGACCACCGCCTACGAGCAGTACTTC. It specifies CASSEARGTTAYEQYF.

This clonotype came up many times. The rearrangement joins TRBV4-2 to TRBJ1-4; D ambiguous. Germline assignment: CDR1 LGHNA and CDR2 YNFKEQ. The CDR3 is 16 residues long. Deletions cut 0 bases from V and 8 bases from J, with 16 bases between. CDR3 coding DNA: TGTGCCAGCAGCCAAGATCACGCGGGAAGATGGGAAAAACTGTTTTTT. Translation gives CASSQDHAGRWEKLFF.

This clonotype was seen at least ten times. The rearrangement uses TRBV12-3 or TRBV12-4 and TRBJ2-2; D assignment may be TRBD1 or TRBD2 (6 bases each). V was shortened by 2 bases and J by 5 bases, with 21 bases between the two germline ends. This CDR3 spans 18 amino acids. CDR3 bases: TGTGCCAGCAGTTTAAATACTCGGTCCGGGGGCAAGACCGGGGAGCTGTTTTTT. It yields the protein CASSLNTRSGGKTGELFF.

In this sample, this clonotype turned up a few times. The CDR3 sequence: CASSPRTSGFTDTQYF. Written as DNA, the CDR3 is TGTGCCAGCAGCCCCAGGACTAGCGGGTTCACAGATACGCAGTATTTT. The V and J genes are TRBV7-2 and TRBJ2-3, with 11 bases lining up with TRBD2. Per germline, CDR1 SGHTA and CDR2 FQGNSA. This CDR3 contains 16 residues. Trimming took 5 bases from V and 2 from J; bases not matched to a gene: 6.

This clonotype was found many times. The genes are TRBV10-3 and TRBJ2-7, with D uncertain. Germline V gives CDR1 ENHRY, CDR2 SYGVKD. CDR3 length: 12 residues. V lost 6 bases, J lost 0 bases, and 6 bases lay in between. The chain's CDR3 is CAISPNSYEQYF. CDR3 DNA: TGTGCCATCAGCCCCAACTCCTACGAGCAGTACTTC.

The rearrangement joins TRBV4-3 to TRBJ2-1; 10 bases are a match to TRBD2. With 0 bases clipped from V and 8 bases from J, the junction kept 10 bases outside the gene matches. The CDR3 length is 17 residues. Looked up from germline, CDR1 is LGHNA and CDR2 is YSLEER. The CDR3 here is CASSQDPTSGDVDEQFF. The CDR3, as DNA: TGCGCCAGCAGCCAAGACCCCACTAGCGGGGACGTTGATGAGCAGTTCTTC.

This clonotype was found a few times. The gene calls are TRBV4-3 and TRBJ2-7; TRBD2 aligns across 11 bases. The CDR3 sequence is 15 residues long. V gave up 4 bases and J gave up 2 bases; unmatched junction bases: 4. Looked up from germline, CDR1 is LGHNA and CDR2 is YSLEER. The CDR3 spells CASSRGTSGAYEQYF. CDR3 in DNA: TGCGCCAGCAGCCGAGGGACTAGCGGCGCCTACGAGCAGTACTTC.

This clonotype appeared many times. The gene calls are TRBV5-4 and TRBJ2-1; no clear D gene. The CDR3 totals 15 residues. Germline lookup yields CDR1 SGHNT and CDR2 YYREEE (reference sequence). The V and J ends lost 2 bases and 2 bases respectively, with 11 bases between them. DNA for the CDR3: TGTGCCAGCAGCTTACGCGTAGGAACCTACAATGAGCAGTTCTTC. Translated, it gives CASSLRVGTYNEQFF. The full variable domain, completed using reference TRBV5-4 and TRBJ2-1, is ETGVTQSPTHLIKTRGQQVTLRCSSQSGHNTVSWYQQALGQGPQFIFQYYREEENGRGNFPPRFSGLQFPNYSSELNVNALELDDSALYLCASSLRVGTYNEQFFGPGTRLTVL.

The rearrangement joins TRBV7-2 to TRBJ1-3; D is unclear. There are 16 residues in the CDR3. Trimming removed 3 bases from V and 0 bases from J, with 12 bases in between. Germline V lookup: CDR1 SGHTA, CDR2 FQGNSA. The DNA for the CDR3 is TGTGCCAGCAGCTTCCTCCCCCCGGGCTCTGGAAACACCATATATTTT. Its translation is CASSFLPPGSGNTIYF.

In this sample, this clonotype turned up a few times. The chain couples TRBV4-2 to TRBJ2-1, with D maybe TRBD2 (6 bases). Trimming stripped 7 bases from V and 4 bases from J, with 20 bases between. The germline gives CDR1 LGHNA, CDR2 YNFKEQ. The CDR3 length is 16 residues. CDR3 loop: CASTSARDSSYNEQFF. The CDR3 bases are TGTGCCAGCACCTCGGCTCGGGACTCTTCATACAATGAGCAGTTCTTC.

This clonotype was seen repeatedly, ten times or more. The gene calls are TRBV7-6 and TRBJ2-7; possibly TRBD2 for D (6 bases). Trimming stripped 0 bases from V and 2 bases from J, with 14 bases between. This CDR3 region has 16 residues. Germline V CDR1 and CDR2: SGHVS, FNYEAQ. The CDR3 DNA follows: TGTGCCAGCAGCTTAGCGAGGCGGGAAGCCCCCTACGAGCAGTACTTC. Encoded protein: CASSLARREAPYEQYF. Full variable domain (remainder filled in from reference TRBV7-6 and TRBJ2-7): GAGVSQSPRYKVTKRGQDVALRCDPISGHVSLYWYRQALGQGPEFLTYFNYEAQQDKSGLPNDRFSAERPEGSISTLTIQRTEQRDSAMYRCASSLARREAPYEQYFGPGTRLTVT.

In this sample, this clonotype turned up a few times. The chain uses TRBV7-2 and TRBJ2-7, with D perhaps TRBD1 (5 bases). Germline CDR1 is SGHTA and CDR2 is FQGNSA. The length of the CDR3 is 15 residues. The V end lost 0 bases, the J end lost 3 bases, and 12 bases lay between the germline ends. The CDR3, as DNA: TGTGCCAGCAGCTTAGCATTTCAGGGTGTCTACGAGCAGTACTTC. This encodes CASSLAFQGVYEQYF.

This clonotype was counted many times. The CDR3: CASSSRTGGNEQFF. Here the CDR3 DNA reads TGTGCCAGCAGTTCCCGGACAGGGGGCAATGAGCAGTTCTTC. J is TRBJ2-1 and V is TRBV6-2 or TRBV6-3; 10 bases are shared with TRBD1. The CDR3 is made up of 14 amino acids. Looked up from germline, CDR1 is MNHEY and CDR2 is SVGEGT. V shed 4 bases, J shed 6 bases, and the junction held 3 bases outside the gene matches.

The CDR3 protein is CSALQGRKNEQYF. CDR3 nucleotides: TGCAGTGCTCTACAGGGAAGAAAAAACGAGCAGTACTTC. This chain uses TRBV20-1 with TRBJ2-7; possibly TRBD1 for D (6 bases). V was pared by 5 bases and J by 5 bases, with 16 bases between. The length of the CDR3 is 13 residues. In germline, CDR1 is DFQATT, CDR2 SNEGSKA (reference sequence).

Ten or more counts support this clonotype. The chain recombines TRBV7-3 with TRBJ1-1; D not certain. Between the trimmed V and J ends, which lost 1 base and 5 bases, there was a span of 14 bases. The CDR3 contains 15 residues. Per the germline V gene, CDR1 is SGHTA and CDR2 is FQGTGA. The CDR3 loop reads CASSLNAGGGTEAFF. CDR3 coding DNA: TGTGCCAGCAGCTTAAACGCAGGAGGAGGGACTGAAGCTTTCTTT.

This clonotype showed up many times. CDR3 nucleotides: TGTGCCAGCAGTGAAGCGAGGGTTGGCAACACTGAAGCTTTCTTT. Amino acids: CASSEARVGNTEAFF. This chain joins TRBV6-1 and TRBJ1-1; D is uncertain. The length of the CDR3 is 15 residues. V gave up 0 bases and J gave up 2 bases, with 10 bases separating them. CDR1 is MNHNS, CDR2 SASEGT, per germline.

Comment on this clonotype: One end of the junction varies from germline; a read error may be responsible. This chain links TRBV6-1 with TRBJ1-3; 7 bases align to TRBD1. CDR1 and CDR2 (germline): MNHNS, SASEGT. This CDR3 spans 15 amino acids. The CDR3 bases are TGTGCCAACAGTCGGACAGGAATCTCTGGAAACACCATATATTTT. Translation: CANSRTGISGNTIYF.

This clonotype was detected a few times. The CDR3 spells CASSDLTGFWYGEQFF. CDR3 bases: TGTGCCAGCAGCGACTTGACGGGATTTTGGTACGGTGAGCAGTTCTTC. The chain combines TRBV4-2 with TRBJ2-1; D is perhaps TRBD2 (5 bases). There are 16 residues in the CDR3. Between the trimmed V and J ends, which lost 5 bases and 9 bases, there was a span of 23 bases. Germline lookup yields CDR1 LGHNA and CDR2 YNFKEQ.

This sequence joins TRBV20-1 and TRBJ1-2; unclear D gene. V lost 0 bases to trimming and J lost 6 bases, with 11 bases between them. The CDR3 spans 13 residues. The germline CDR1 and CDR2 sequences are DFQATT and SNEGSKA (reference sequence). In DNA, the CDR3 is TGCAGTGCTAGAGATAGCGTCGCTCATGGCTACACCTTC. Translation gives CSARDSVAHGYTF.

In its sample, this clonotype was seen many times. The chain employs TRBV7-2 and TRBJ1-5, with 8 bases that match TRBD1. The germline V gene has CDR1 SGHTA and CDR2 FQGNSA. This CDR3 comprises 16 residues. Trimming cost V 1 base and J 2 bases; bases outside gene matches: 4. In DNA, the CDR3 is TGTGCCAGCAGCTTAGGCCAGGGGGCGGGCAATCAGCCCCAGCATTTT. It yields the protein CASSLGQGAGNQPQHF.

This clonotype has at least ten counts. The rearrangement uses TRBV7-9 and TRBJ2-3; 11 nucleotides match TRBD2. Germline V gene lookup returns CDR1 SEHNR and CDR2 FQNEAQ (reference sequence). V was clipped by 5 bases and J by 0 bases; unmatched bases: 4. The CDR3 extends over 16 amino acids. CDR3 sequence (DNA): TGTGCCAGCAGCGTAAGACTAGCGGGAAGCACAGATACGCAGTATTTT. Translation gives CASSVRLAGSTDTQYF.

This clonotype was counted between two and nine times. The J gene is TRBJ2-2, the V gene TRBV5-6, with 8 nucleotides matching TRBD1. V was clipped by 5 bases and J by 5 bases; unmatched bases: 11. The CDR3 spans 16 residues. Per germline, CDR1 SGHDT and CDR2 YYEEEE. The CDR3 DNA sequence: TGTGCCAGCAGTTTCACCGGGACAGGACGTACCGGGGAGCTGTTTTTT. Amino acids: CASSFTGTGRTGELFF.